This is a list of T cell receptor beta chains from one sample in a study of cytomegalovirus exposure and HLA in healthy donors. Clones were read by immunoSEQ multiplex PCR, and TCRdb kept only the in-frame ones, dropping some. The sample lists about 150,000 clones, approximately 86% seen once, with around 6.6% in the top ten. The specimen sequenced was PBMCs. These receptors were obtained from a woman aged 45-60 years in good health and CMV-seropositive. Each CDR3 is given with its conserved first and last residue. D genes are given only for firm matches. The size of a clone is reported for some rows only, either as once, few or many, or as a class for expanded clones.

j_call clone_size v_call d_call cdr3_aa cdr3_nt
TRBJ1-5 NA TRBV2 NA CASSQGRGNQPQHF TGTGCCAGCAGTCAGGGAAGGGGCAATCAGCCCCAGCATTTT
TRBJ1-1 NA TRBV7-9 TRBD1 CASSSDRVDTEAFF TGTGCCAGCAGCTCCGACAGGGTCGACACTGAAGCTTTCTTT
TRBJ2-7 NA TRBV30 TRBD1 CAWKGQGTSSYEQYF TGTGCCTGGAAGGGACAGGGGACAAGCTCCTACGAGCAGTACTTC
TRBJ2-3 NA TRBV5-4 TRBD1 CASSLGNGGQLTDTQYF TGTGCCAGCAGCTTGGGTAATGGGGGACAGCTCACAGATACGCAGTATTTT
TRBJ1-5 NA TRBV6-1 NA CASSERIRGNQPQHF TGTGCCAGCAGTGAACGTATAAGAGGCAATCAGCCCCAGCATTTT
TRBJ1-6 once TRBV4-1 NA CASSYLQGDNSPLHF TGCGCCAGCAGCTACCTACAGGGAGATAATTCACCCCTCCACTTT
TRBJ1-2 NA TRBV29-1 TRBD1 CSVEETGDGYTF TGCAGCGTTGAAGAGACAGGGGATGGCTACACCTTC
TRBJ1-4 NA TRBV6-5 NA CASSWAGSGKLFF TGTGCCAGCAGTTGGGCAGGATCAGGAAAACTGTTTTTT
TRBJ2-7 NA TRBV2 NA CASSPEGSREQYF TGTGCCAGCAGCCCGGAGGGGTCTCGGGAGCAGTACTTC
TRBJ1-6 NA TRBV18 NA CASSSGWNSPLHF TGTGCCAGCTCATCAGGGTGGAATTCACCCCTCCACTTT
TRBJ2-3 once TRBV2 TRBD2 CASSRLAGGPDPQYF TGTGCCAGCAGCAGACTAGCGGGGGGTCCTGATCCGCAGTATTTT
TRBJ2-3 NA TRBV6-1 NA CASSESQGSTDTQYF TGTGCCAGCAGTGAAAGTCAGGGGAGCACAGATACGCAGTATTTT
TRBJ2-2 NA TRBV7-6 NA CASSERGTFGELFF TGTGCCAGCAGCGAGCGAGGGACTTTCGGGGAGCTGTTTTTT
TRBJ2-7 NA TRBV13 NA CASSPTSATYEQYF TGTGCCAGCAGCCCGACATCCGCGACCTACGAGCAGTACTTC
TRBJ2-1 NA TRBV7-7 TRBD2 CASSLVFSGGDNEQFF TGTGCTAGCAGCTTAGTATTTAGCGGGGGGGACAATGAGCAGTTCTTC
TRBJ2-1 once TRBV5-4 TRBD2 CASSSALTSGGAGEQFF TGTGCCAGCAGCTCCGCCCTTACTAGCGGGGGGGCCGGTGAGCAGTTCTTC
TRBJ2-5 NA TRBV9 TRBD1 CASSVIGTGSMETQYF TGTGCCAGCAGCGTAATCGGGACAGGGAGTATGGAGACCCAGTACTTC
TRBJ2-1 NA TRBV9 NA CASSGWTPEQFF TGTGCCAGCAGCGGTTGGACACCGGAGCAGTTCTTC
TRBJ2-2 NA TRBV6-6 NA CASSYDSGRLGELFF TGTGCCAGCAGTTACGACTCAGGGAGGCTAGGGGAGCTGTTTTTT
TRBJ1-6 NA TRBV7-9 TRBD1 CASSPLRDRDGSPLHF TGTGCCAGCAGCCCCCTCAGGGACAGGGATGGTTCACCCCTCCACTTT
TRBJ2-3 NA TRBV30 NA CAWSVSGADTQYF TGTGCCTGGAGTGTATCAGGGGCAGATACGCAGTATTTT
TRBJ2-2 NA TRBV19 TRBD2 CASSQERGWELFF TGTGCCAGTAGCCAAGAGCGGGGCTGGGAGCTGTTTTTT
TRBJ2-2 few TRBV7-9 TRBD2 CASSRGGTGELFF TGTGCCAGCAGCCGGGGGGGCACCGGGGAGCTGTTTTTT
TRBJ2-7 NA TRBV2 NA CASQHRGGPYEQYF TGTGCCAGCCAGCATAGGGGGGGCCCCTACGAGCAGTACTTC
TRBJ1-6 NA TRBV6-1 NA CASTLQGLGSPLHF TGTGCCAGCACCCTACAGGGATTGGGGTCACCCCTCCACTTT
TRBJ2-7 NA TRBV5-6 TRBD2 CASSSAGGAYEQYF TGTGCCAGCAGCTCGGCCGGGGGGGCCTACGAGCAGTACTTC
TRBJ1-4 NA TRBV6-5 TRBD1 CASSQGALFEKLFF TGTGCCAGCAGTCAGGGGGCGCTTTTTGAAAAACTGTTTTTT
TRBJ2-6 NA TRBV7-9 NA CASSLGGGANVLTF TGTGCCAGCAGCTTAGGCGGTGGGGCCAACGTCCTGACTTTC
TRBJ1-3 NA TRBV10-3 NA CAISRDSAGNTIYF TGTGCCATCAGCCGTGACAGTGCTGGAAACACCATATATTTT
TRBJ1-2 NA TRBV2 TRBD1 CASSESRDRVNYGYTF TGTGCCAGCTCCGAAAGCCGGGACAGGGTTAACTATGGCTACACCTTC
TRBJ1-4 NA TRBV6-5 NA CASRGRGVEKLFF TGTGCCAGCAGGGGGAGGGGAGTTGAAAAACTGTTTTTT
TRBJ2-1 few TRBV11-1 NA CASSSRDSSYNEQFF TGTGCCAGCAGTTCGCGGGACAGCTCCTACAATGAGCAGTTCTTC
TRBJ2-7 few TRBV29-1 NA CSAVHRGGYEQYF TGCAGCGCAGTTCACAGGGGAGGCTACGAGCAGTACTTC
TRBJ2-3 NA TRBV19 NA CASSIVLGTDTQYF TGTGCCAGTAGTATAGTTCTTGGCACAGATACGCAGTATTTT
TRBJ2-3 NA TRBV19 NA CASRDRGKSSTDTQYF TGTGCCAGTAGGGATAGGGGGAAGTCTAGCACAGATACGCAGTATTTT
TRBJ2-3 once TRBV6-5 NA CASRRGGVDTQYF TGTGCCAGCAGGAGGGGGGGCGTAGATACGCAGTATTTT
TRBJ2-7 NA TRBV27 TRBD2 CASSFSGGRFYEQYF TGTGCCAGCAGTTTCAGCGGGGGCCGATTCTACGAGCAGTACTTC
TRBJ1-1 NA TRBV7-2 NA CASSLRGEGPGAFF TGTGCCAGCAGCTTAAGGGGTGAAGGCCCCGGGGCTTTCTTT
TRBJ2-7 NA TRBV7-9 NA CASSLESNSYEQYF TGTGCCAGCAGCTTGGAGTCCAACTCCTACGAGCAGTACTTC
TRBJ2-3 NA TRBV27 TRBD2 CASSPLAGGGLESTDTQYF TGTGCCAGCAGTCCCCTGGCCGGCGGGGGGCTAGAAAGCACAGATACGCAGTATTTT
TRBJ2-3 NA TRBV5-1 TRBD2 CASRLAGVSTDTQYF TGCGCCAGCAGACTAGCGGGAGTTAGCACAGATACGCAGTATTTT
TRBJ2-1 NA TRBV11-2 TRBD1 CASSSDRGNEQFF TGTGCCAGCAGCTCGGACAGGGGTAATGAGCAGTTCTTC
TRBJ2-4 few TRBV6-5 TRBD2 CASSSGGLAKNIQYF TGTGCCAGCAGCAGCGGGGGTCTAGCCAAAAACATTCAGTACTTC
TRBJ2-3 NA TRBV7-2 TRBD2 CASSLDVAGGTDTQYF TGTGCCAGCAGCTTAGACGTAGCGGGAGGCACAGATACGCAGTATTTT
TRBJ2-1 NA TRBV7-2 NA CASSLGGGGGDEQFF TGTGCCAGCAGCTTAGGTGGGGGGGGCGGGGATGAGCAGTTCTTC
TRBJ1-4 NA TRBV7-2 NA CASSPGQLGEKLFF TGTGCCAGCAGCCCCGGACAGCTTGGAGAAAAACTGTTTTTT
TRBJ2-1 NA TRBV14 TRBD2 CASSQGRALAGTGNEQFF TGTGCCAGCAGCCAAGGGCGAGCCTTAGCGGGGACGGGCAATGAGCAGTTCTTC